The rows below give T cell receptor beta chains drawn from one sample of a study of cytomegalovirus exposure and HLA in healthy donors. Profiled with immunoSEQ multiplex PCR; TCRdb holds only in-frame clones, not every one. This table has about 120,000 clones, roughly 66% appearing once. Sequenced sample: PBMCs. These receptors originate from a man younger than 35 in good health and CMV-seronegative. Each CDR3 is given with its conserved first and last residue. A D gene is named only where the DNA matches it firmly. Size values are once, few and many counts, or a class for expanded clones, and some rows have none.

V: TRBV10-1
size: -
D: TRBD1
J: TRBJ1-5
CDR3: CASSRDSQKCPNQPQHF
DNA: TGCGCCAGCAGTCGGGACAGTCAAAAGTGTCCCAATCAGCCCCAGCATTTT

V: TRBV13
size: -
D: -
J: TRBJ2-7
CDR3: CASSLKSGPGEQYF
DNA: TGTGCCAGCAGCTTAAAATCAGGCCCAGGCGAGCAGTACTTC

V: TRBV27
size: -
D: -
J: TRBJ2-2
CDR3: CASRGVGGTGELFF
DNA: TGTGCCAGCAGAGGGGTGGGGGGAACCGGGGAGCTGTTTTTT

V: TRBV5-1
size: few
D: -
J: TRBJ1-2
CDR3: CASSSGAILYGYTF
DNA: TGCGCCAGCAGCTCAGGGGCTATCCTCTATGGCTACACCTTC

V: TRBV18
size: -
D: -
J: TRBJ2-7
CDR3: CASSPEQGSVYEQYF
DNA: TGTGCCAGCTCACCCGAACAGGGTAGTGTATACGAGCAGTACTTC

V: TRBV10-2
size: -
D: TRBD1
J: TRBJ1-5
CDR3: CATAHQDRVFQPQHF
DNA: TGCGCCACCGCTCATCAGGACAGGGTCTTCCAGCCCCAGCATTTT

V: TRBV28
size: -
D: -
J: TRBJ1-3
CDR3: CASRRGAGNTIYF
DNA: TGTGCCAGCAGAAGGGGTGCTGGAAACACCATATATTTT

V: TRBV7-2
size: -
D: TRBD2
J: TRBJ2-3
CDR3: CASSVTSGYTDTQYF
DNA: TGTGCCAGCAGCGTTACTAGCGGGTACACAGATACGCAGTATTTT

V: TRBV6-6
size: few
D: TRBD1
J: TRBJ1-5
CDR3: CASSRTGGSNQPQHF
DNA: TGTGCCAGCAGTCGGACAGGGGGCAGCAATCAGCCCCAGCATTTT

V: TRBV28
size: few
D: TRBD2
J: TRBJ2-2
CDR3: CASSPWTSGISNTGELFF
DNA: TGTGCCAGCAGTCCCTGGACTAGCGGGATTTCGAACACCGGGGAGCTGTTTTTT

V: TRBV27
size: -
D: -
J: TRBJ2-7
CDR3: CASSLSRPTGTRWSYEQYF
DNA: TGTGCCAGCAGTTTATCGAGACCCACAGGGACGCGGTGGTCCTACGAGCAGTACTTC

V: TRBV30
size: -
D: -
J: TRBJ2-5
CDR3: CAWSMGGETQYF
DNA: TGTGCCTGGAGTATGGGCGGGGAGACCCAGTACTTC